The next 13 T cell receptor beta chains were all read from a single sample in a study of chemoradiotherapy in HPV16-positive cancers. Clones were sequenced by immunoSEQ multiplex PCR, and TCRdb holds only the in-frame ones, with some missing. Among about 68,000 clones listed, around nine tenths were seen once. This specimen consisted of blood, obtained from a patient who underwent chemoradiotherapy. These receptor sequences come from a human donor with HPV-associated anogenital cancer.

V and J are TRBV7-9 and TRBJ2-5; D unresolved. The germline V gene encodes CDR1 SEHNR and CDR2 FQNEAQ (reference sequence). The CDR3 contains 15 residues. Trimming took 2 bases from V and 5 from J, leaving 15 bases between them. CDR3 DNA: TGTGCCAGCAGCTTAAATTCCTTGCTGCACGAGACCCAGTACTTC. Its protein product is CASSLNSLLHETQYF.

V gene TRBV11-3 combines with J gene TRBJ2-1, with 8 bases fitting TRBD2. After removal of 5 bases from V and 5 bases from J, the junction contained 5 bases not matched to a gene. Germline V gene lookup returns CDR1 SGHNT and CDR2 YENEEA. This CDR3 is 14 amino acids long. Here the CDR3 DNA reads TGTGCCAGCAGCCCGCCGGGACTAGACAATGAGCAGTTCTTC. Protein sequence: CASSPPGLDNEQFF.

The chain combines TRBV2 with TRBJ1-2; TRBD1 aligns across 7 bases. The CDR3 loop spans 14 amino acids. In germline, CDR1 is SNHLY, CDR2 FYNNEI. With V trimmed by 6 bases and J by 4 bases, 8 bases remained unmatched. The CDR3 protein is CASRRDRTLYGYTF. The CDR3 nucleotides are TGTGCCAGCAGACGGGACAGAACACTCTATGGCTACACCTTC.

The chain couples TRBV19 to TRBJ1-1; D call uncertain. Germline CDR1 is LNHDA and CDR2 is SQIVND (reference sequence). V lost 3 bases to trimming and J lost 1 base, with 6 bases between them. The CDR3 is made up of 13 amino acids. The CDR3 loop is CASSIGGNTEAFF. DNA of the CDR3: TGTGCCAGTAGTATCGGAGGGAACACTGAAGCTTTCTTT.

The chain employs TRBV29-1 and TRBJ2-7, with TRBD1 identical over 11 bases. The CDR3 loop spans 14 amino acids. V trimming: 1 base; J trimming: 7 bases; junction bases outside the gene matches: 6. Germline CDR1 SQVTM, CDR2 ANQGSEA. The CDR3 nucleotides read TGCAGCGTTGAAGGAGGACAGGGGGCAAAAGAGCAGTACTTC. It is translated as CSVEGGQGAKEQYF.

The chain uses TRBV19 and TRBJ1-5; possible D gene TRBD1, 5 bases. In germline, CDR1 is LNHDA, CDR2 SQIVND (reference sequence). Trimming left V 6 bases short and J 5 bases short, with 8 bases between. The CDR3 is 12 amino acids. Here the CDR3 DNA reads TGTGCCAGTAGACAGGACCATCAGCCCCAGCATTTT. It translates to CASRQDHQPQHF. The full variable domain, its missing parts supplied by reference TRBV19 and TRBJ1-5, is DGGITQSPKYLFRKEGQNVTLSCEQNLNHDAMYWYRQDPGQGLRLIYYSQIVNDFQKGDIAEGYSVSREKKESFPLTVTSAQKNPTAFYLCASRQDHQPQHFGDGTRLSIL.

The chain has TRBV7-9 and TRBJ2-7; possible D gene TRBD2, 6 bases. The V and J ends lost 2 bases and 1 base respectively, with 12 bases between them. The CDR3 is made up of 15 amino acids. From germline, CDR1 is SEHNR and CDR2 FQNEAQ (reference sequence). The CDR3 reads CASSLPPGLSYEQYF. CDR3 sequence (DNA): TGTGCCAGCAGCTTACCGCCGGGACTTTCCTACGAGCAGTACTTC.

This rearrangement joins TRBV14 to TRBJ2-1; 11 bases align to TRBD1. CDR1 and CDR2 from the germline V gene are SGHDN and FVKESK. There are 16 residues in the CDR3. V lost 4 bases and J lost 6; bases outside the gene matches: 8. CDR3 sequence (DNA): TGTGCCAGCAGCCGGACAGGGGGCCTAAGGGGCAATGAGCAGTTCTTC. Amino acid sequence: CASSRTGGLRGNEQFF. The complete variable domain, with remaining parts taken from reference TRBV14 and TRBJ2-1, reads EAGVTQFPSHSVIEKGQTVTLRCDPISGHDNLYWYRRVMGKEIKFLLHFVKESKQDESGMPNNRFLAERTGGTYSTLKVQPAELEDSGVYFCASSRTGGLRGNEQFFGPGTRLTVL.

V usage is TRBV27 and J usage is TRBJ1-2; D gene uncertain. Trimming pared 4 bases from V and 6 bases from J, leaving 9 bases between. Germline-derived CDR1 and CDR2 are MNHEY and SMNVEV (reference sequence). This CDR3 is built from 12 residues. The CDR3, as DNA: TGTGCCAGCAGTTCCGGGAGGGATGGCTACACCTTC. Its translation is CASSSGRDGYTF.

CDR3 nucleotides: TGTGCCAGCAGTTACGCACCGAAAGAGACCCAGTACTTC. Translated, it gives CASSYAPKETQYF. V gene TRBV6-6 combines with J gene TRBJ2-5; no clear D gene. With 2 bases removed from V and 3 bases from J, the gap between germline ends came to 7 bases. Germline V gives CDR1 MNHNY, CDR2 SVGAGI (reference sequence). This CDR3 spans 13 amino acids.

This rearrangement joins TRBV10-1 to TRBJ2-5; 11 bases are a match to TRBD2. From germline, CDR1 is WNHNN and CDR2 SYGVQD (reference sequence). The CDR3 extends over 17 amino acids. The junction had 8 bases not matched to a gene; V was cut back by 3 bases and J by 2 bases. The CDR3 is CASSDSTSGGPQETQYF. The CDR3, as DNA: TGCGCCAGCAGTGACTCCACTAGCGGGGGACCTCAAGAGACCCAGTACTTC.

This clone came up once. This rearrangement joins TRBV4-2 to TRBJ2-5; TRBD1 or TRBD2 may be the D gene (5 bases each). The CDR3 length is 11 residues. Deletions cut 6 bases from V and 3 bases from J, with 5 bases between. Germline V lookup: CDR1 LGHNA, CDR2 YNFKEQ. The CDR3 DNA follows: TGTGCCAGCAGGGGGGAAGAGACCCAGTACTTC. Its protein is CASRGEETQYF.

This rearrangement joins TRBV27 to TRBJ2-7; 13 nucleotides align to TRBD2. The CDR3 runs to 21 residues. Germline-derived CDR1 and CDR2 are MNHEY and SMNVEV (reference sequence). V lost 5 bases to trimming and J lost 0 bases; unmatched junction nucleotides: 19. The CDR3 DNA is TGTGCCAGCAGTCCCCACCGAGAGCCGGGACTAGCGGGGCGGAGCTCCTACGAGCAGTACTTC. This gives the protein CASSPHREPGLAGRSSYEQYF.